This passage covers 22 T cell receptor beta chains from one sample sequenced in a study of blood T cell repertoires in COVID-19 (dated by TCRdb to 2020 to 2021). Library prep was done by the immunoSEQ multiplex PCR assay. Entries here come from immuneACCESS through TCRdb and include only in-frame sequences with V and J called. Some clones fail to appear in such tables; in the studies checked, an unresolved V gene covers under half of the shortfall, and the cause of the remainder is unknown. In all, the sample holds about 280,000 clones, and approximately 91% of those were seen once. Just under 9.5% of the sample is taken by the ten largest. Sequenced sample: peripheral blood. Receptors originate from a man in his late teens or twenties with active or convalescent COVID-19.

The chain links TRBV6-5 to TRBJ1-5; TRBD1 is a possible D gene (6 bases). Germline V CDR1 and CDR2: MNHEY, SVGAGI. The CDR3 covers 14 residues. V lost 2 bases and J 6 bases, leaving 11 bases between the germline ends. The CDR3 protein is CASSYRQGSQPQHF. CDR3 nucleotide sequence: TGTGCCAGCAGTTACAGGCAGGGGTCTCAGCCCCAGCATTTT.

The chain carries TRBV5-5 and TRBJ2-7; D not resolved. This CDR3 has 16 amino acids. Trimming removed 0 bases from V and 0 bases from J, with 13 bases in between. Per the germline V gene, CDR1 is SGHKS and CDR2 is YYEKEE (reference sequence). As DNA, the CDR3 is TGTGCCAGCAGCTTGGGTCCAGAAAGGAGCTCCTACGAGCAGTACTTC. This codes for CASSLGPERSSYEQYF.

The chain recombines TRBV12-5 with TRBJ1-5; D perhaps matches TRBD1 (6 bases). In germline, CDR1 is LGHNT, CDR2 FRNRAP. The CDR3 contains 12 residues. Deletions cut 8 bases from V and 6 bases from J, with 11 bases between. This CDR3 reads CASNTGRQPQHF. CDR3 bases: TGTGCTAGTAACACAGGGCGTCAGCCCCAGCATTTT.

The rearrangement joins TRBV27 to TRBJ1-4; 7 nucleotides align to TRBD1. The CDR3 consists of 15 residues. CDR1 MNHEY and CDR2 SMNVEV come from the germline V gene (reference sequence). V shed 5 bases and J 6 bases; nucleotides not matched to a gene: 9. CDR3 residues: CASSGSGTVYEKLFF. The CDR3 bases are TGTGCCAGCAGTGGTTCAGGGACAGTCTATGAAAAACTGTTTTTT.

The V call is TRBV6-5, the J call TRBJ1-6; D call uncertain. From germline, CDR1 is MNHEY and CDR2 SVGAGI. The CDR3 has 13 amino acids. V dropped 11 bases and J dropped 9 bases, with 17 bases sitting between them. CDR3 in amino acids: CAVAETLISPLHF. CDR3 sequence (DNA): TGTGCCGTAGCGGAAACTCTAATTTCACCCCTCCACTTT.

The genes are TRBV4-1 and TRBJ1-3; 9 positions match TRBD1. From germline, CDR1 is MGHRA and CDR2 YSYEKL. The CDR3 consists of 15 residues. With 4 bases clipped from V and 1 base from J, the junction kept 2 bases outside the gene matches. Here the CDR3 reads CASSPGQGSGNTIYF. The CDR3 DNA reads TGCGCCAGCAGCCCTGGACAGGGGTCTGGAAACACCATATATTTT.

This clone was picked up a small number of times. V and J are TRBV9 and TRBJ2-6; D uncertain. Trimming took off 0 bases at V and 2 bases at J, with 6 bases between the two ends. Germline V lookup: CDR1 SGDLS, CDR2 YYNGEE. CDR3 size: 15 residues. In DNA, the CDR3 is TGTGCCAGCAGCGTAGTTCGGGCTGGGGCCAACGTCCTGACTTTC. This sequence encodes CASSVVRAGANVLTF.

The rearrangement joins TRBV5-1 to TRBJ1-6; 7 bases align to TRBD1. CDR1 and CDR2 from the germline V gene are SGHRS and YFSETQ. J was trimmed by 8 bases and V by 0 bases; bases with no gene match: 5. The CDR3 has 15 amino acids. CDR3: CASSLAAGQYSPLHF. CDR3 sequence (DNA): TGCGCCAGCAGCTTGGCGGCGGGACAGTATTCACCCCTCCACTTT.

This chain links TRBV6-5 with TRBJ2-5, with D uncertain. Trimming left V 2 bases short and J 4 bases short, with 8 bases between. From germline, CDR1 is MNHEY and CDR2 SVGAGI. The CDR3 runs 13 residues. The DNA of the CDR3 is TGTGCCAGCAGTTACGGGCTGGCAGAGACCCAGTACTTC. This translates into CASSYGLAETQYF.

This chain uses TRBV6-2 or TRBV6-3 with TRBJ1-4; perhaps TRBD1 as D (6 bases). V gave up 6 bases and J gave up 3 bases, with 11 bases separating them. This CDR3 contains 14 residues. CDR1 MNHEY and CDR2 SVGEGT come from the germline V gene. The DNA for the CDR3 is TGTGCCAGCAGCCGGAACAGGGCTAATGAAAAACTGTTTTTT. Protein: CASSRNRANEKLFF.

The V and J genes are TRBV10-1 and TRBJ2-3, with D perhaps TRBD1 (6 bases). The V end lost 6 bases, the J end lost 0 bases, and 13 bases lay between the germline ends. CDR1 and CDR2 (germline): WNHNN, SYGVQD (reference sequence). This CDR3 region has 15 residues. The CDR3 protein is CASRAGTSSTDTQYF. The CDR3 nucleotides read TGCGCCAGCAGAGCTGGGACATCCAGCACAGATACGCAGTATTTT.

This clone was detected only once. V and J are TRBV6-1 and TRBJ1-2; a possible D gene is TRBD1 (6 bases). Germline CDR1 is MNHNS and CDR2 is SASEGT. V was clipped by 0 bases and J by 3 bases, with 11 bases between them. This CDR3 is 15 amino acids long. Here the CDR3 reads CASSEAGAPYYGYTF. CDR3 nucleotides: TGTGCCAGCAGTGAAGCGGGGGCCCCGTACTATGGCTACACCTTC.

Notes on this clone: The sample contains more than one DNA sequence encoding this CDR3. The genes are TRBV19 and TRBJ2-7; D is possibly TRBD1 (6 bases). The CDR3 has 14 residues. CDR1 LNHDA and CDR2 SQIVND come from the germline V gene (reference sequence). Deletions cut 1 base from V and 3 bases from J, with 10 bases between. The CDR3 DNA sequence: TGTGCCAGTAGTATAGGTACAGGGCTCTACGAGCAGTACTTC. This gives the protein CASSIGTGLYEQYF.

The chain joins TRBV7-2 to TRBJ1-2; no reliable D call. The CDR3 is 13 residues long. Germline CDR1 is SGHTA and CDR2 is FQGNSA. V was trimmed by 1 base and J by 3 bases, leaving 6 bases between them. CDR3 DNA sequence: TGTGCCAGCAGCTTAGGGGCAGACTATGGCTACACCTTC. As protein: CASSLGADYGYTF.

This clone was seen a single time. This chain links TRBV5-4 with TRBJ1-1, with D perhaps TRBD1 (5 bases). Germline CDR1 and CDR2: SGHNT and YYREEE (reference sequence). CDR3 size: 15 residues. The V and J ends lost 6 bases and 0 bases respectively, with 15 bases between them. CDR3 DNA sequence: TGTGCCAGCACCCCGACGGGGGGAATGAACACTGAAGCTTTCTTT. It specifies CASTPTGGMNTEAFF.

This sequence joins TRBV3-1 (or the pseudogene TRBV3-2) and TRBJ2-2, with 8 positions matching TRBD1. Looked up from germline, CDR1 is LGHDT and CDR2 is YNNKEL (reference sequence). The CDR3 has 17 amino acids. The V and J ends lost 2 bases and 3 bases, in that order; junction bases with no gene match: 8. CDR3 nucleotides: TGTGCCAGCAGCCAACTGAACAGGGGGAAGGACACCGGGGAGCTGTTTTTT. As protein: CASSQLNRGKDTGELFF.

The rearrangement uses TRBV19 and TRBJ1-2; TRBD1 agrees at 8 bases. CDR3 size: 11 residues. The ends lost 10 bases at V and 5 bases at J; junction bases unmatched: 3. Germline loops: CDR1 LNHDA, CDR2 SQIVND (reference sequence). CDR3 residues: CATQGAYGYTF. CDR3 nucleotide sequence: TGTGCCACCCAGGGGGCTTATGGCTACACCTTC.

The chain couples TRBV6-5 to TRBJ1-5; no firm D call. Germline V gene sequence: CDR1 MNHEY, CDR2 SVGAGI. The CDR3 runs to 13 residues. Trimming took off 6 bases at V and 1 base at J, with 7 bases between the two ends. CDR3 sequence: CASSPGSNQPQHF. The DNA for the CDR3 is TGTGCCAGCAGCCCGGGGAGCAATCAGCCCCAGCATTTT.

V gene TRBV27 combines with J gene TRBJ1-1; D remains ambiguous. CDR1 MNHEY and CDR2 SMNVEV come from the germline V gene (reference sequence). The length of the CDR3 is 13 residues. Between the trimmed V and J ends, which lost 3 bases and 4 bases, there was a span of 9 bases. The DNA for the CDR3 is TGTGCCAGCAGTTTGACGACTTCCACTGAAGCTTTCTTT. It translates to CASSLTTSTEAFF.

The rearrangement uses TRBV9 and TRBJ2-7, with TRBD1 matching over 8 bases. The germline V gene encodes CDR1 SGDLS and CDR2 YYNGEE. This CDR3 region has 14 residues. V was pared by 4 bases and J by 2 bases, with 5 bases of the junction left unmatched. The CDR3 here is CASSPGQGPYEQYF. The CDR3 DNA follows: TGTGCCAGCAGCCCCGGACAGGGCCCCTACGAGCAGTACTTC.

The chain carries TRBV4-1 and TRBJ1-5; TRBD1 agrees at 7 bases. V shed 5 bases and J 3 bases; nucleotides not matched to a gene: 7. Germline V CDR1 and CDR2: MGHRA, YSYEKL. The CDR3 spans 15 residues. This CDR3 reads CASSTRQGVNQPQHF. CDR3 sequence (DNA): TGCGCCAGCAGCACCCGACAGGGAGTCAATCAGCCCCAGCATTTT.

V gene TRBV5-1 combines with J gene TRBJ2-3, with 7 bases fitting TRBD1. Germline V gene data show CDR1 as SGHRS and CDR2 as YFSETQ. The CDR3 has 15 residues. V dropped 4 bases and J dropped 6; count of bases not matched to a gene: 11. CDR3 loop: CASSLGEGAGDTQYF. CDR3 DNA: TGCGCCAGCAGCCTTGGAGAGGGGGCCGGGGATACGCAGTATTTT.